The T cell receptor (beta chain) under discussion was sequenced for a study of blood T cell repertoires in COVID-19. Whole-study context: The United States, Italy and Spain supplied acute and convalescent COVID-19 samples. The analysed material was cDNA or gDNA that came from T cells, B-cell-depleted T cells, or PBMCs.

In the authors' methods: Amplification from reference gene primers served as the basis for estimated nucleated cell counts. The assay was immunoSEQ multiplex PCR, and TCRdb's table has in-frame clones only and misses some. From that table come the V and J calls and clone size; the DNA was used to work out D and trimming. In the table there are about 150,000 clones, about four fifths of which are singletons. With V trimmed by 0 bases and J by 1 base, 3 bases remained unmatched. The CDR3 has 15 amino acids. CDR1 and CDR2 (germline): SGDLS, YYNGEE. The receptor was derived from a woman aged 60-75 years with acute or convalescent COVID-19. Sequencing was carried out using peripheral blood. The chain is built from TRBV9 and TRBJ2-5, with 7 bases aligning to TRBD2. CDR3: CASSVGGTIQETQYF. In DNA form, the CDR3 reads TGTGCCAGCAGCGTAGGTGGGACTATCCAAGAGACCCAGTACTTC.